Shown below are 23 T cell receptor delta chains from a single sample sequenced in a study of Vδ1+ human thymocytes. Sequences come from RNA converted to cDNA by reverse transcription. Pooled V-gene forward primers with one constant-region reverse primer generated the CDR3 amplicons by multiplex PCR. TCRdb called clones anew from the multiplex PCR reads with CATT. The data show around 23,000 delta-chain clones, with more than 6.5% seen just once and roughly 0.99% held by the top ten. Findings and caveats of the study: Thymic TRG and TRD repertoires appeared highly polyclonal, with Gaussian CDR3 length distributions.

Antigen specificity for these receptors is unknown. Material for sequencing was Vdelta1+ gamma-delta thymocytes from the thymus. Subset defined: FACS-sorted CD3+ TCRalphabeta- TCRVdelta1+ TCRVdelta2- thymocytes. The receptor source for this set is a girl under three years old who had congenital heart surgery.

This clone was observed a handful of times. The rearrangement links TRDV1 to TRDJ1; 7 bases agree with TRDD3. CDR1 is TSWWSYY, CDR2 QGS, per germline. V lost 1 base, J lost 0 bases, and 8 bases stayed unmatched. There are 17 residues in the CDR3. DNA for the CDR3: TGTGCTCTTGGGGAACGGCTGGGGGCCTTTTACACCGATAAACTCATCTTT. It translates to CALGERLGAFYTDKLIF.

This clone was found a few times. The chain couples TRDV1 to TRDJ1, with a possible D match to TRDD2 (5 bases). The J gene, absent from TCRdb, was called here by matching the DNA to germline. This CDR3 contains 22 residues. V lost 5 bases, J lost 0 bases, and 34 bases lay in between. Germline V gives CDR1 TSWWSYY, CDR2 QGS. CDR3 bases: TGTGCTCTTGGGACCCCCACGGCGGGTCTGGACCTACGCTTTAGTCACACCGATAAACTCATCTTT. Protein: CALGTPTAGLDLRFSHTDKLIF.

This clone was observed a few times. The chain has TRDV1 and TRDJ1, with 9 bases matching TRDD3. The CDR3 is 18 residues long. Per germline, CDR1 TSWWSYY and CDR2 QGS. After removal of 5 bases from V and 8 bases from J, the junction contained 21 bases not matched to a gene. The CDR3 is CALGKGILSGGFTPKLIF. The DNA of the CDR3 is TGTGCTCTTGGGAAAGGGATACTATCTGGGGGATTTACGCCCAAACTCATCTTT.

This clone was picked up a small number of times. The chain couples TRDV1 to TRDJ1, with 10 bases lining up with TRDD3. Per the germline V gene, CDR1 is TSWWSYY and CDR2 is QGS. The length of the CDR3 is 20 residues. V was pared by 0 bases and J by 0 bases, with 13 bases of the junction left unmatched. CDR3 loop: CALGELPVGGYLRYTDKLIF. The DNA for the CDR3 is TGTGCTCTTGGGGAACTCCCCGTTGGGGGATACCTGCGTTACACCGATAAACTCATCTTT.

J is TRDJ1 and V is TRDV1, with 9 bases identical to TRDD3. The CDR3 runs 19 residues. The V and J ends lost 5 bases and 0 bases, in that order; junction bases with no gene match: 16. The germline CDR1 and CDR2 sequences are TSWWSYY and QGS. The CDR3 region is CALGTQNSRTGGHTDKLIF. The CDR3 bases are TGTGCTCTTGGGACCCAAAATTCCCGGACTGGGGGACACACCGATAAACTCATCTTT.

The chain links TRDV1 to TRDJ1; D possibly corresponds to TRDD3 (10 bases). This CDR3 has 20 amino acids. CDR1 is TSWWSYY and CDR2 is QGS in the germline V gene. V dropped 3 bases and J dropped 0 bases, with 26 bases sitting between them. CDR3 in amino acids: CALGDLPTTGTGGYTDKLIF. The CDR3, as DNA: TGTGCTCTTGGGGACCTTCCTACTACTGGGACTGGGGGATACACCGATAAACTCATCTTT.

This clone is medium-sized (0.01 to 0.1%). The chain employs TRDV1 and TRDJ1; possible D gene TRDD3, 5 bases. CDR1 and CDR2 (germline): TSWWSYY, QGS. Trimming removed 2 bases from V and 11 bases from J, with 15 bases in between. The CDR3 is 13 residues long. The CDR3 DNA sequence: TGTGCTCTTGGGGAATCAGCGGGGAACGGGCTCATCTTT. Translation gives CALGESAGNGLIF.

This clone came up a few times. The chain uses TRDV1 and TRDJ1, with 12 bases that match TRDD3. This CDR3 is 18 amino acids long. Germline assignment: CDR1 TSWWSYY and CDR2 QGS. With V trimmed by 2 bases and J by 3 bases, 10 bases remained unmatched. CDR3 protein: CALGESCLGDTSADKLIF. The CDR3 DNA reads as TGTGCTCTTGGGGAATCCTGTCTGGGGGATACGTCAGCCGATAAACTCATCTTT.

The V call is TRDV1, the J call TRDJ1; TRDD3 aligns across 7 bases. Germline V gene data show CDR1 as TSWWSYY and CDR2 as QGS. The CDR3 is 15 amino acids. The trim removed 4 bases at V and 2 bases at J, leaving 7 bases unmatched. The CDR3 spells CALGVPGDSTDKLIF. The CDR3 coding sequence is TGTGCTCTTGGGGTACCGGGGGATTCGACCGATAAACTCATCTTT.

The chain is built from TRDV1 and TRDJ1; the D is unclear. Germline lookup yields CDR1 TSWWSYY and CDR2 QGS. This CDR3 is 16 amino acids long. Trimming pared 0 bases from V and 0 bases from J, leaving 11 bases between. In nucleotides, the CDR3 is TGTGCTCTTGGGGAACTAGTAAGGATTAACACCGATAAACTCATCTTT. It translates to CALGELVRINTDKLIF.

This rearrangement joins TRDV1 to TRDJ1; TRDD2 agrees at 7 bases. CDR1 and CDR2 from the germline V gene are TSWWSYY and QGS. The CDR3 length is 22 residues. J was trimmed by 0 bases and V by 3 bases; bases with no gene match: 25. In DNA, the CDR3 is TGTGCTCTTGGGGATTCGACTCATTCCTACACTAGCACGGGGTCTTACACCGATAAACTCATCTTT. The encoded protein is CALGDSTHSYTSTGSYTDKLIF.

The gene calls are TRDV1 and TRDJ1; maybe TRDD2 (6 bases). The CDR3 runs 20 residues. V was trimmed by 2 bases and J by 3 bases, leaving 28 bases between them. The germline gives CDR1 TSWWSYY, CDR2 QGS. This CDR3 reads CALGEFHLLRPLRWADKLIF. In DNA, the CDR3 is TGTGCTCTTGGGGAATTTCATCTCCTACGGCCTTTACGCTGGGCCGATAAACTCATCTTT.

V and J are TRDV1 and TRDJ1; D not certain. The CDR3 totals 16 residues. The ends were cut back, 3 bases at V and 1 base at J, with 15 bases in the middle. Germline V gene data show CDR1 as TSWWSYY and CDR2 as QGS. The CDR3 sequence is CALGDYTVTSTDKLIF. The CDR3 region has the DNA TGTGCTCTTGGGGATTACACGGTTACTTCCACCGATAAACTCATCTTT.

This chain links TRDV1 with TRDJ1; the D is unclear. V was shortened by 3 bases and J by 0 bases, with 23 bases between the two germline ends. Germline loops: CDR1 TSWWSYY, CDR2 QGS. CDR3 length equals 19 residues. The CDR3 loop reads CALGEPRIKYSTYTDKLIF. The CDR3 nucleotides are TGTGCTCTTGGGGAGCCACGGATCAAGTACTCTACGTACACCGATAAACTCATCTTT.

This clone was counted only a few times. The chain links TRDV1 to TRDJ1, with TRDD3 matching 9 bases. V shed 0 bases and J 1 base; nucleotides not matched to a gene: 27. Germline-derived CDR1 and CDR2 are TSWWSYY and QGS. The length of the CDR3 is 24 residues. The CDR3 sequence is CALGELFPATTRTGGIPVTDKLIF. In nucleotides, the CDR3 is TGTGCTCTTGGGGAACTATTCCCTGCTACTACGAGGACTGGGGGGATACCGGTCACCGATAAACTCATCTTT.

This clone was observed a handful of times. The chain carries TRDV1 and TRDJ1; tentative D call: TRDD2 (5 bases). This CDR3 spans 18 amino acids. V was clipped by 1 base and J by 4 bases, with 22 bases between them. CDR1 TSWWSYY and CDR2 QGS come from the germline V gene. CDR3 nucleotide sequence: TGTGCTCTTGGGGAACCCCTCCCTACGACTAACTGCATCGATAAACTCATCTTT. It encodes CALGEPLPTTNCIDKLIF.

The rearrangement links TRDV1 to TRDJ1; 11 positions agree with TRDD3. The length of the CDR3 is 20 residues. V was clipped by 1 base and J by 4 bases; unmatched bases: 17. Germline assignment: CDR1 TSWWSYY and CDR2 QGS. The CDR3 loop is CALGEQLAWGIRWYGDKLIF. The CDR3 DNA reads as TGTGCTCTTGGGGAACAGTTGGCATGGGGGATACGTTGGTACGGCGATAAACTCATCTTT.

This chain uses TRDV1 with TRDJ1; 9 bases are a match to TRDD3. The V segment lost 4 bases and the J segment 1 base; nucleotides outside the gene matches: 16. This CDR3 contains 19 residues. Looked up from germline, CDR1 is TSWWSYY and CDR2 is QGS. The chain's CDR3 is CALGGSAPPNWGSTDKLIF. DNA of the CDR3: TGTGCTCTTGGGGGATCAGCTCCTCCCAACTGGGGGAGCACCGATAAACTCATCTTT.

A few counts support this clone. The chain combines TRDV1 with TRDJ1; TRDD3 agrees at 11 bases. The CDR3 runs to 18 residues. The germline V gene encodes CDR1 TSWWSYY and CDR2 QGS. V trimming: 4 bases; J trimming: 3 bases; junction bases outside the gene matches: 13. The CDR3 spells CALGGLPIGGYGSDKLIF. The DNA of the CDR3 is TGTGCTCTTGGGGGACTTCCTATTGGGGGATACGGCTCCGATAAACTCATCTTT.

In this sample, this clone turned up a few times. The chain combines TRDV1 with TRDJ1; the D gene is possibly TRDD3 (10 bases). The CDR3 totals 23 residues. V was clipped by 3 bases and J by 0 bases, with 35 bases between them. CDR1 and CDR2 (germline): TSWWSYY, QGS. CDR3 sequence (DNA): TGTGCTCTTGGGGACCAGTCAGCCTTCCTACGTGGACTGGGGGATGGAAACACCGATAAACTCATCTTT. Its translation: CALGDQSAFLRGLGDGNTDKLIF.

The V call is TRDV1, the J call TRDJ1; TRDD3 matches 8 bases. CDR1 is TSWWSYY and CDR2 is QGS in the germline V gene. V dropped 3 bases and J dropped 2; count of bases not matched to a gene: 5. The CDR3 length is 15 residues. The DNA for the CDR3 is TGTGCTCTTGGGGAGATGGGGGATCCTACCGATAAACTCATCTTT. Its protein is CALGEMGDPTDKLIF.

The J gene is given as TRDJ1, and the V gene is not called; the listed D gene, TRDD3, was not tested against the DNA. CDR3 length: 23 amino acids. DNA for the CDR3: TGTGCTCTTGGGGAACATGTTCTCTTTTTTTGTACTGGGGGATACGTCCTAACCGATAAACTCATCTTT. It encodes CALGEHVLFFCTGGYVLTDKLIF.

This clone was counted only a few times. The chain employs TRDV1 and TRDJ1; the D gene is possibly TRDD3 (5 bases). The ends were cut back, 0 bases at V and 0 bases at J, with 20 bases in the middle. Germline CDR1 reads TSWWSYY; CDR2 reads QGS. The CDR3 loop spans 19 amino acids. This chain's CDR3 is CALGELRGIRLLYTDKLIF. The CDR3 DNA is TGTGCTCTTGGGGAACTTCGGGGTATACGTCTACTGTACACCGATAAACTCATCTTT.